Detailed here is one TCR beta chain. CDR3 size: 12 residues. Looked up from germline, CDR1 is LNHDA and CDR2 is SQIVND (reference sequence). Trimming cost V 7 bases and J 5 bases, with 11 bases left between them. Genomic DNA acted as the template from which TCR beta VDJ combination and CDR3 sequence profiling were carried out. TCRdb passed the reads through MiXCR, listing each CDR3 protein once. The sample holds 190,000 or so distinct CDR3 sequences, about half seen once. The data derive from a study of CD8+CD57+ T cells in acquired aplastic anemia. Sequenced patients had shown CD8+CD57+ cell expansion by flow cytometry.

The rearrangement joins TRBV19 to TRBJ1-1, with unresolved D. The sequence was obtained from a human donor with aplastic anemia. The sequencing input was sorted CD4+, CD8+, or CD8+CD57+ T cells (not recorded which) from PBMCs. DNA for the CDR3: TGTGCCAGTAAGATCGGAGCTACTGAAGCTTTCTTT. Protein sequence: CASKIGATEAFF.